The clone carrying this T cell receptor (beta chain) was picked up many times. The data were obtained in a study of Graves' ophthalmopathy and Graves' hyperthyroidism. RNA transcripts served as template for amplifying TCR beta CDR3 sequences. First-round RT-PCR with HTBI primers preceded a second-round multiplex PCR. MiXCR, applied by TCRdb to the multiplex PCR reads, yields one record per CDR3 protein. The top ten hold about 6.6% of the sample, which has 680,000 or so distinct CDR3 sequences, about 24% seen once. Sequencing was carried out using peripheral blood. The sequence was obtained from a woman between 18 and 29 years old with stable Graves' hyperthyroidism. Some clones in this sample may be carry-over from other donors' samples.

The DNA of the CDR3 is TGTGCCAGCAGCCAAGATTATCGGTGGGAAACCCACTACGAGCAGTACTTC. It is translated as CASSQDYRWETHYEQYF. The chain couples TRBV3-1 to TRBJ2-7; D is undetermined. Trimming pared 0 bases from V and 3 bases from J, leaving 18 bases between. CDR3 size: 17 residues. Germline V gene sequence: CDR1 LGHDT, CDR2 YNNKEL (reference sequence).